This TCR beta chain was captured by sequencing in a study of cytomegalovirus exposure and HLA in healthy donors. The germline V gene encodes CDR1 MDHEN and CDR2 SYDVKM. The CDR3 is 15 amino acids. The trim removed 3 bases at V and 3 bases at J, leaving 6 bases unmatched. PCR was performed using 60 Vbeta and 13 Jbeta primers. Sequenced by immunoSEQ multiplex PCR; TCRdb stores in-frame clones only, minus some. The repertoire has 95,000 to 100,000 clones, under 85% of them found once; the top ten carry roughly 3.5%. The sample comprised PBMCs. The gene calls are TRBV28 and TRBJ2-7; 9 nucleotides line up with TRBD1. The source is a female donor in good health and CMV-seropositive. This CDR3 is CASSFGDREIYEQYF. The CDR3, as DNA: TGTGCCAGCAGTTTTGGGGACAGGGAGATCTACGAGCAGTACTTC.